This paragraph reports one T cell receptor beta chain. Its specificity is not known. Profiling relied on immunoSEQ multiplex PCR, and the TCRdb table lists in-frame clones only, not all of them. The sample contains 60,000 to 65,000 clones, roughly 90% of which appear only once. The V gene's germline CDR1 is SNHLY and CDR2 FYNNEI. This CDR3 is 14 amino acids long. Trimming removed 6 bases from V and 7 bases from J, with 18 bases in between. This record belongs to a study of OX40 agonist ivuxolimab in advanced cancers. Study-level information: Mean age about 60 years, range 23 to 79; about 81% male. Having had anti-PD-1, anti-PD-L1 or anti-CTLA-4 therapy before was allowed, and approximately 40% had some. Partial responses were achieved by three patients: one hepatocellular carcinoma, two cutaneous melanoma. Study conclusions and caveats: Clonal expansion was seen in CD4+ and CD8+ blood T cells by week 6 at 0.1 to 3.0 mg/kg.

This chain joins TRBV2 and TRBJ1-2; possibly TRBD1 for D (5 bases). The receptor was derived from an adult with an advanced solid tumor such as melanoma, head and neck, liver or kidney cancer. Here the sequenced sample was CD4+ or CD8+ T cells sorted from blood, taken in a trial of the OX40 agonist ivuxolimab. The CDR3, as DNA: TGTGCCAGCAGCAGGGACCGCGGCGAGGGTGGCTACACCTTC. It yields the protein CASSRDRGEGGYTF.